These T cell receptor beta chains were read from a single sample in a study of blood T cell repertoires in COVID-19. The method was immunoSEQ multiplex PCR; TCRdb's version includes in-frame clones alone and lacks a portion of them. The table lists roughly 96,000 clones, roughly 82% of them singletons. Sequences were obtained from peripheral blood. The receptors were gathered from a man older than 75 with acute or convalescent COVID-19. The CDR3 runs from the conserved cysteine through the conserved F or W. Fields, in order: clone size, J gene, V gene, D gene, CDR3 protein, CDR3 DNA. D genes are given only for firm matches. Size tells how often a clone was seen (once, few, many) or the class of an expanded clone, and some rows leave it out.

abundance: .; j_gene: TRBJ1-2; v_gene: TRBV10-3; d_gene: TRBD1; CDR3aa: CAALSQGTGGYGYTF; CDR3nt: TGTGCCGCTCTGTCACAGGGGACGGGCGGCTATGGCTACACCTTC
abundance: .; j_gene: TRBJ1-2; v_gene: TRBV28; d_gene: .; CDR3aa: CASSLIAGDYGYTF; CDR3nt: TGTGCCAGCAGTTTGATCGCAGGGGATTATGGCTACACCTTC
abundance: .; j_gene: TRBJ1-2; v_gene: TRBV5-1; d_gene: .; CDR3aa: CASRTGGPHGYTF; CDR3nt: TGCGCCAGCAGGACCGGGGGACCCCATGGCTACACCTTC
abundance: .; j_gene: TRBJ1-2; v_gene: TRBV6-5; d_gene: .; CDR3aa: CASSFIGTSPGGYTF; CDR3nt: TGTGCCAGCTCCTTCATTGGGACTTCCCCAGGGGGCTACACCTTC
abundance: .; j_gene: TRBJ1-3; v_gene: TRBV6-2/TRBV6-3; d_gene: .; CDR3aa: CASSYRAGVGNTIYF; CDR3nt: TGTGCCAGCAGTTATCGGGCAGGGGTCGGAAACACCATATATTTT
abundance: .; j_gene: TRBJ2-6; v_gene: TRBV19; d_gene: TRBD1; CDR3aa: CASSINRGRAGANVLTF; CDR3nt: TGTGCCAGTAGTATTAACAGGGGGCGGGCTGGGGCCAACGTCCTGACTTTC
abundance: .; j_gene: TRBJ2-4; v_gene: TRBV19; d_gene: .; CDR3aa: CASTQSSQGLAKNIQYF; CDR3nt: TGTGCCAGTACCCAATCGTCTCAGGGGTTAGCCAAAAACATTCAGTACTTC
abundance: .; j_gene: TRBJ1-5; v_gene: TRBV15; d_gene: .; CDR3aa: CATSREPGSDQPQHF; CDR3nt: TGTGCCACCAGCAGAGAGCCCGGGAGCGATCAGCCCCAGCATTTT
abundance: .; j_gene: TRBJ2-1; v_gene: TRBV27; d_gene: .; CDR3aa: CASRYLGDPYNEQFF; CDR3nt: TGTGCCAGCCGCTACCTAGGGGATCCTTACAATGAGCAGTTCTTC
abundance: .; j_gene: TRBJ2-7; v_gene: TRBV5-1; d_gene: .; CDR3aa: CASSPISEMKYEQYF; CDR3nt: TGCGCCAGCAGCCCTATATCCGAGATGAAGTACGAGCAGTACTTC
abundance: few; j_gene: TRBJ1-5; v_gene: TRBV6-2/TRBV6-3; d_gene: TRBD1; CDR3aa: CASSYNRGNQPQHF; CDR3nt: TGTGCCAGCAGTTATAACAGGGGAAATCAGCCCCAGCATTTT
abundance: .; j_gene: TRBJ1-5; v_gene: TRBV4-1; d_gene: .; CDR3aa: CASSQAGFQPQHF; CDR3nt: TGCGCCAGCAGCCAAGCGGGTTTTCAGCCCCAGCATTTT
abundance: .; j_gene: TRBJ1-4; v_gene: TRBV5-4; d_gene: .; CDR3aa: CASSLEGLGPSKLFF; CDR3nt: TGTGCCAGCAGCTTGGAGGGGTTGGGTCCTTCGAAACTGTTTTTT
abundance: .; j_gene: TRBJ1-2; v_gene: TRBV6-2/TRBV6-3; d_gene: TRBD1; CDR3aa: CASSYNPDRGGYTF; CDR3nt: TGTGCCAGCAGTTACAACCCGGACAGGGGTGGCTACACCTTC
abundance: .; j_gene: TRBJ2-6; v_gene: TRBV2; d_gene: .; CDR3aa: CASVPAQGYSGANVLTF; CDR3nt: TGTGCCAGCGTCCCGGCTCAGGGATACTCTGGGGCCAACGTCCTGACTTTC
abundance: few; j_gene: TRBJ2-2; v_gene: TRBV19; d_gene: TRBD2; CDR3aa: CASSSRAPTSGRAGELFF; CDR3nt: TGTGCCAGTAGTTCGCGGGCGCCGACTAGCGGGAGGGCCGGGGAGCTGTTTTTT
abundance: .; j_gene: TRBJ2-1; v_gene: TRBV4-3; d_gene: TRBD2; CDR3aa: CASSLGLAGGEQFF; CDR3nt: TGCGCCAGCAGCTTGGGACTAGCGGGGGGTGAACAGTTCTTC
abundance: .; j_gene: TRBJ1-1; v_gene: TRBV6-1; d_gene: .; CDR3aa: CASSEGQGWNTEAFF; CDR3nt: TGTGCCAGCAGTGAAGGGCAGGGGTGGAACACTGAAGCTTTCTTT
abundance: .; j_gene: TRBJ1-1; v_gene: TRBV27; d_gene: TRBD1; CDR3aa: CASRRGVGQGEAFF; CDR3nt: TGTGCCAGCAGAAGGGGAGTAGGACAGGGGGAAGCTTTCTTT
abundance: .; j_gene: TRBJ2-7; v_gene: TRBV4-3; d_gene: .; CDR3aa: CASSQDLGDWEQYF; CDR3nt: TGCGCCAGCAGCCAAGATTTAGGAGACTGGGAGCAGTACTTC
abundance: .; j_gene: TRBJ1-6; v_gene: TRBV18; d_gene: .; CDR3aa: CASSTTQDSPLHF; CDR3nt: TGTGCCAGCTCAACCACACAAGATTCACCCCTCCACTTT
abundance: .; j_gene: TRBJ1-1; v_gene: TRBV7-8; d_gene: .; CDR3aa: CASSLSLANTEAFF; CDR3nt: TGTGCCAGCAGCTTGAGCCTCGCGAACACTGAAGCTTTCTTT
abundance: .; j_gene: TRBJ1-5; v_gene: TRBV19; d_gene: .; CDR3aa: CASSTGDGGNQPQHF; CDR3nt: TGTGCCAGTAGTACAGGGGACGGGGGCAATCAGCCCCAGCATTTT
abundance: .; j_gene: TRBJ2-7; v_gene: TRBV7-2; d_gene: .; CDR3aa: CASSLPPGEQYF; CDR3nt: TGTGCCAGCAGCTTACCGCCCGGCGAGCAGTACTTC
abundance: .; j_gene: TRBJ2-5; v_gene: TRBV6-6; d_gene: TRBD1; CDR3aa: CASSIQGQETQYF; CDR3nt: TGTGCCAGCAGTATACAGGGGCAAGAGACCCAGTACTTC
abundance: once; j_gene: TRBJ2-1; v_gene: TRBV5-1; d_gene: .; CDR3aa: CATTKQGLNDEQFF; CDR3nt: TGCGCCACCACAAAGCAGGGCTTGAACGATGAGCAGTTCTTC
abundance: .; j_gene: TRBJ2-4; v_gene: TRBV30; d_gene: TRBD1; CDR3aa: CAWSRQGATDIQYF; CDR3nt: TGTGCCTGGAGTCGCCAGGGGGCCACGGACATTCAGTACTTC
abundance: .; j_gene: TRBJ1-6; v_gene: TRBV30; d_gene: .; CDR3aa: CAWSGSGGRYNSPLHF; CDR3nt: TGTGCCTGGAGCGGTTCAGGAGGTCGCTATAATTCACCCCTCCACTTT
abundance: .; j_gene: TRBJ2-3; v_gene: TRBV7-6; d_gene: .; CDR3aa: CASSLGVSTDTQYF; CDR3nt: TGTGCCAGCAGCTTAGGAGTTAGCACAGATACGCAGTATTTT
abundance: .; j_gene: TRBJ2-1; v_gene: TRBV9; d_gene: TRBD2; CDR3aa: CASSLTPQTSGFYNEQFF; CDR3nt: TGTGCCAGCAGCCTAACCCCTCAGACTAGCGGGTTTTACAATGAGCAGTTCTTC
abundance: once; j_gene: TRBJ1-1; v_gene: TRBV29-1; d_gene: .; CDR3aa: CSVEVGQGQTEAFF; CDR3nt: TGCAGCGTTGAAGTGGGCCAGGGGCAGACTGAAGCTTTCTTT
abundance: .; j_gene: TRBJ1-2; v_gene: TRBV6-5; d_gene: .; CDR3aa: CASRSAGVGYTF; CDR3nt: TGTGCCAGCAGATCGGCAGGGGTCGGCTACACCTTC
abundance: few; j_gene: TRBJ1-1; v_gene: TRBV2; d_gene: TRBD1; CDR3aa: CASESGQGPTGEAFF; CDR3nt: TGTGCCAGCGAGAGCGGACAGGGCCCGACCGGTGAAGCTTTCTTT
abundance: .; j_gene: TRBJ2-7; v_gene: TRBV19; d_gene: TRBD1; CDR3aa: CASSFLTGGNEQYF; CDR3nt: TGTGCCAGTAGTTTTTTGACAGGGGGCAACGAGCAGTACTTC
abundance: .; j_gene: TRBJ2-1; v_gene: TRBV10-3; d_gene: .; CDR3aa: CAISINNYNEQFF; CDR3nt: TGTGCCATCAGTATAAATAACTACAATGAGCAGTTCTTC
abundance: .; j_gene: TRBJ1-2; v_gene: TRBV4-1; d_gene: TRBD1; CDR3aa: CASSQGGTGGGYTF; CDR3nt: TGCGCCAGCAGCCAAGGGGGGACAGGGGGCGGCTACACCTTC
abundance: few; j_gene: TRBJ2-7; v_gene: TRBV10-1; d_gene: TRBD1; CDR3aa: CASSAGTGLAYEQYF; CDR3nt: TGCGCCAGCAGTGCCGGGACAGGTCTTGCCTACGAGCAGTACTTC
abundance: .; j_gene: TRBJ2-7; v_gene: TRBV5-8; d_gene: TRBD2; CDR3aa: CASSLSGTAGEQYF; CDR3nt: TGTGCCAGCAGCTTAAGCGGGACGGCCGGCGAGCAGTACTTC
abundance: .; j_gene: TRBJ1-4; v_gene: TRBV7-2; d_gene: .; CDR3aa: CASSSRPGTNEKLFF; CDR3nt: TGTGCCAGCAGCTCCCGCCCGGGAACTAATGAAAAACTGTTTTTT
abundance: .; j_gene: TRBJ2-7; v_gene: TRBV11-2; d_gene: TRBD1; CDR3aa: CASSDRDRGTYEQYF; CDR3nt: TGTGCCAGCAGCGACCGGGACAGGGGTACCTACGAGCAGTACTTC
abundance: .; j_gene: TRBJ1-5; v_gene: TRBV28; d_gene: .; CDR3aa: CASSSRFQGNQPQHF; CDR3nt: TGTGCCAGCAGTTCCCGATTTCAGGGAAATCAGCCCCAGCATTTT
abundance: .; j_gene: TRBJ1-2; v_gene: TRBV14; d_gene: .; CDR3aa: CASSPVAAWENYGYTF; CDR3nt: TGTGCCAGCAGCCCGGTCGCGGCTTGGGAGAACTATGGCTACACCTTC
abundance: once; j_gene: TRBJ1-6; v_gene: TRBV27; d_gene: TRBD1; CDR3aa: CASSFEGAPGNSPLHF; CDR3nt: TGTGCCAGCAGTTTCGAGGGGGCGCCGGGTAATTCACCCCTCCACTTT
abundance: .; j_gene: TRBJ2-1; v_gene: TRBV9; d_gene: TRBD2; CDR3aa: CASSVASSGSGKPFSSYNEQFF; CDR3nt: TGTGCCAGCAGCGTAGCTTCTAGCGGGAGTGGTAAACCTTTTAGCTCCTACAATGAGCAGTTCTTC
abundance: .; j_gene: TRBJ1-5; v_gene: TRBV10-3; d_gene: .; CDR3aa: CAISEGAMGSQHF; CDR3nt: TGTGCCATCAGTGAGGGGGCGATGGGGTCCCAGCATTTT
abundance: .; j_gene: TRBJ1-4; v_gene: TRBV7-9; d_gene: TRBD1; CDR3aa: CASSPRDSATNEKLFF; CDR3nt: TGTGCCAGCAGCCCGCGGGACAGCGCAACTAATGAAAAACTGTTTTTT
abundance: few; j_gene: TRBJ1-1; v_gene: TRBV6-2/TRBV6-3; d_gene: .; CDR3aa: CASSYARWRRNTEAFF; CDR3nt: TGTGCCAGCAGTTACGCGAGGTGGCGGAGGAACACTGAAGCTTTCTTT
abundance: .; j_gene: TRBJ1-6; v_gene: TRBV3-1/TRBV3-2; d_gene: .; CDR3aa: CASSQDRDSPLHF; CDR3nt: TGTGCCAGCAGCCAAGATCGGGATTCACCCCTCCACTTT
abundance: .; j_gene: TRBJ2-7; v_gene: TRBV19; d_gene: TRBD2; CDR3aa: CASSGTSGYEQYF; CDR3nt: TGTGCCAGTAGTGGAACTAGCGGCTACGAGCAGTACTTC
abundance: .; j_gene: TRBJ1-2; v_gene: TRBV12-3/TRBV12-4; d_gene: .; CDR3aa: CASSLSVYGYTF; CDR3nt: TGTGCCAGCAGTTTGTCGGTCTATGGCTACACCTTC
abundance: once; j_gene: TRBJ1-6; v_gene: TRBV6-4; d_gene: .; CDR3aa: CASSEGRGRSPLHF; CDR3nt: TGTGCCAGCAGTGAGGGCAGGGGACGATCACCCCTCCACTTT
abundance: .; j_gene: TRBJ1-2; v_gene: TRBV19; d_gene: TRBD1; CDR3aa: CASSADRGRGYTF; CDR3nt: TGTGCCAGTAGTGCGGACAGGGGGAGAGGCTACACCTTC
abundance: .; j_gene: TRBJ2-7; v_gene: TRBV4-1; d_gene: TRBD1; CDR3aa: CASSQDTGTVTYEQYF; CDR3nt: TGCGCCAGCAGCCAAGACACCGGGACAGTCACCTACGAGCAGTACTTC
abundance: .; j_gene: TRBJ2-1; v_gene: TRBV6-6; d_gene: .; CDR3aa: CASSYSRASSGGEQFF; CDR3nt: TGTGCCAGCAGTTACTCCCGTGCTAGCAGTGGGGGGGAGCAGTTCTTC
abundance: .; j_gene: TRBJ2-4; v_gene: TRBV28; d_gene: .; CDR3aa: CASSRHRSYGAKNIQYF; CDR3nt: TGTGCCAGCAGTCGCCACCGTTCATACGGAGCCAAAAACATTCAGTACTTC
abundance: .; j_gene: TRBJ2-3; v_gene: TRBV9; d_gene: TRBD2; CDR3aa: CASSARLAATSTDTQYF; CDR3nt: TGTGCCAGCAGCGCGAGACTAGCTGCCACGAGCACAGATACGCAGTATTTT
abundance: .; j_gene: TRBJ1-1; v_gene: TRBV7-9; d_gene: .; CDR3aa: CASSLVSDTEAFF; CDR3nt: TGTGCCAGCAGCTTAGTCTCGGACACTGAAGCTTTCTTT
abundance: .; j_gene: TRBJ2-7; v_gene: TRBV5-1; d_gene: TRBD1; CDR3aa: CASSRGTGDKQYF; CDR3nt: TGCGCCAGCAGCCGCGGGACAGGGGATAAGCAGTACTTC
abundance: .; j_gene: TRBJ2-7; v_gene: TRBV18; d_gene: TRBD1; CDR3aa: CASSRRTGKDEQYF; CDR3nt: TGTGCCAGCTCACGGAGGACAGGGAAGGACGAGCAGTACTTC
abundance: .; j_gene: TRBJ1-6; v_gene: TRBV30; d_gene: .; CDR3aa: CAWIEGRNNSPLHF; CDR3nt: TGTGCCTGGATCGAGGGTCGGAATAATTCACCCCTCCACTTT